The present TCR beta chain was sequenced within a study of blood T cells in healthy people across ages. The V and J ends lost 7 bases and 9 bases, in that order; junction bases with no gene match: 6. The CDR3 consists of 12 residues. Germline V lookup: CDR1 MNHEY, CDR2 SVGAGI. Sample-barcoded 5' priming and a J-beta primer mix drove a second PCR of about 7 to 11 cycles. In TCRdb, the 5' RACE reads were re-called with MiXCR into one record per CDR3 protein. The data show 1.5 million to 2 million distinct CDR3 sequences, with approximately 30% seen just once and approximately 7.7% held by the top ten. V usage is TRBV6-5 and J usage is TRBJ2-1; 7 bases map to TRBD2. The source material was blood. The sequence was collected from a woman aged 25 to 39 in good health. In DNA form, the CDR3 reads TGTGCCAGCACCGGAGGCGGGGGTGAGCAGTTCTTC. Residues: CASTGGGGEQFF.